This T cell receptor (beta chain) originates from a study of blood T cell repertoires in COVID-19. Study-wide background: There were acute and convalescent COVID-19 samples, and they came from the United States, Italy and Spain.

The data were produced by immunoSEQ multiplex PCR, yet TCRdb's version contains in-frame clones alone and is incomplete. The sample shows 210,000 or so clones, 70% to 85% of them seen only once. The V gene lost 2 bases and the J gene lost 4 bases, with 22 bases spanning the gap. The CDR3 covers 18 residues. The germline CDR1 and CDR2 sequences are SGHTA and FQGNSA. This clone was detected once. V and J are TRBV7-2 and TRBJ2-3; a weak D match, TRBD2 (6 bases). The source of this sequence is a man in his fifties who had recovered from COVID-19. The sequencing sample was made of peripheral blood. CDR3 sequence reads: CASSLLVGSGGAPDTQYF. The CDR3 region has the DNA TGTGCCAGCAGCTTACTCGTCGGAAGCGGAGGGGCCCCAGATACGCAGTATTTT.